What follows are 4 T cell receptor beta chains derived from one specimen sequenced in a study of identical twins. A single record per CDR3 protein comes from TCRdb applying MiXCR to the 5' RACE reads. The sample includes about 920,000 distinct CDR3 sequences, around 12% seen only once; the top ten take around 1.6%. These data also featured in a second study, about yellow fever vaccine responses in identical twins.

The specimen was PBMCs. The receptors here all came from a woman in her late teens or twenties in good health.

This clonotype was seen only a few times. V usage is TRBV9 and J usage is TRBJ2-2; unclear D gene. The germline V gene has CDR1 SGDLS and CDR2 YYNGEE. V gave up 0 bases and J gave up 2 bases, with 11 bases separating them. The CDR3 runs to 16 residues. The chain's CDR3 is CASSVEGRLNTGELFF. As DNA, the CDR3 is TGTGCCAGCAGCGTAGAAGGGCGGTTAAACACCGGGGAGCTGTTTTTT.

This chain's CDR3 is CSVENSGTWGDTQYF. The CDR3 DNA sequence: TGCAGCGTTGAGAATAGCGGAACCTGGGGGGATACGCAGTATTTT. The rearrangement links TRBV29-1 to TRBJ2-3, with D perhaps matching TRBD2 (6 bases). The CDR3 is made up of 15 amino acids. Germline CDR1 SQVTM, CDR2 ANQGSEA. The V end lost 3 bases, the J end lost 6 bases, and 19 bases lay between the germline ends.

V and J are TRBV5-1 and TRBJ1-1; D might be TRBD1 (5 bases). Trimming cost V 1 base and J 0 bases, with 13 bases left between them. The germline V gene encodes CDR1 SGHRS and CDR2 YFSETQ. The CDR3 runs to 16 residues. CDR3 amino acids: CASSLLGGEMNTEAFF. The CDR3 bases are TGCGCCAGCAGCTTGCTGGGGGGTGAGATGAACACTGAAGCTTTCTTT.

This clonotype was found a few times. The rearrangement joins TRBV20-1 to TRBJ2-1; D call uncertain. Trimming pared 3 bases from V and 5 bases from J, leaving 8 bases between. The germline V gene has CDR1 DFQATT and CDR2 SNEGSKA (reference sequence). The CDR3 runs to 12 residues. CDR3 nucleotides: TGCAGTGCTAGGCCGGTCCACAATGAGCAGTTCTTC. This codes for CSARPVHNEQFF.